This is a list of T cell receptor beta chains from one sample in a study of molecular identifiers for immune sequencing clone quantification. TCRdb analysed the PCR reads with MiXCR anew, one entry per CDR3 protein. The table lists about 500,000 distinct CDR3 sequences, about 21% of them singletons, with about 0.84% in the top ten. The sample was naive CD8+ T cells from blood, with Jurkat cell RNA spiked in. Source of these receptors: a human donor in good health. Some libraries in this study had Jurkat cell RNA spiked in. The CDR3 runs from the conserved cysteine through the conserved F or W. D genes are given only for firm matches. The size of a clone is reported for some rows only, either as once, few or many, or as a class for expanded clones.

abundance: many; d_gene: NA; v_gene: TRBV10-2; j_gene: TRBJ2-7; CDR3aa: CASAYGVDYEQYF; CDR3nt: TGCGCCAGCGCCTACGGGGTAGACTACGAGCAGTACTTC
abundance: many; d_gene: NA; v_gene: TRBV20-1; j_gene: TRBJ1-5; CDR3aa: CSASLTGKHQPQHF; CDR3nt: TGCAGTGCTTCCCTAACAGGGAAACATCAGCCCCAGCATTTT
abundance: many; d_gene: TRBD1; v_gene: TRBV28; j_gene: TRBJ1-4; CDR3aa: CASSFRHRGLGEKLFF; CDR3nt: TGTGCCAGCAGTTTCCGCCACAGGGGGCTAGGTGAAAAACTGTTTTTT
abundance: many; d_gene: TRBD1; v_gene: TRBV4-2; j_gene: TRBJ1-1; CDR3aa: CASSQDPTGVNTEAFF; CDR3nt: TGTGCCAGCAGCCAAGACCCGACAGGGGTGAACACTGAAGCTTTCTTT
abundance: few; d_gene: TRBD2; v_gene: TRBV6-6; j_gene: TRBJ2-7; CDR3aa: CASRPLAGGPYEQYF; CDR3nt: TGTGCCAGCAGACCCCTAGCGGGGGGGCCCTACGAGCAGTACTTC
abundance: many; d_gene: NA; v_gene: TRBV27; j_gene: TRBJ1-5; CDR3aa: CASSLFRNQPQHF; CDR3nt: TGTGCCAGCAGTTTATTCAGAAATCAGCCCCAGCATTTT
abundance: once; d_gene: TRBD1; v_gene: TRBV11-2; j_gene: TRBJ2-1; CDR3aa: CASGQGDNEQFF; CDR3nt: TGTGCCTCAGGACAGGGAGACAATGAGCAGTTCTTC
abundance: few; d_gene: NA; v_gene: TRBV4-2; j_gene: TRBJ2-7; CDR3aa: CASSLSGETYEQYF; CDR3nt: TGTGCCAGCAGCCTTAGCGGCGAGACCTACGAGCAGTACTTC
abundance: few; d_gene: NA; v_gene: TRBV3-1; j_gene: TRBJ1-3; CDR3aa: CASSRDLSGNTIYF; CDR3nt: TGTGCCAGCAGCCGGGATCTCTCTGGAAACACCATATATTTT
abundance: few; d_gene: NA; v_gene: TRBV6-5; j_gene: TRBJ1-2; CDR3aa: CASSQYEPDNYGYTF; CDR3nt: TGTGCCAGCAGCCAATACGAACCGGATAACTATGGCTACACCTTC
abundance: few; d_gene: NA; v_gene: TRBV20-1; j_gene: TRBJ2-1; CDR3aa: CSASQPWDEQFF; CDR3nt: TGCAGTGCTAGTCAACCGTGGGATGAGCAGTTCTTC
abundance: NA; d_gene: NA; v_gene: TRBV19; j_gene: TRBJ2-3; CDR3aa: CATSTDTQYF; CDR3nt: TGTGCCACCTCCACAGATACGCAGTATTTT
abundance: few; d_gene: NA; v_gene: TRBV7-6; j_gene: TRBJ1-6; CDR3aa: CASSQTPLQSGDSPLHF; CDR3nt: TGTGCCAGCAGCCAAACCCCCCTCCAGAGCGGGGATTCACCCCTCCACTTT
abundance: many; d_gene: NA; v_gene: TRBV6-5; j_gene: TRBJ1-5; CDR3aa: CASTHSLVGPQHF; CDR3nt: TGTGCCAGCACCCACAGTCTAGTGGGGCCCCAGCATTTT
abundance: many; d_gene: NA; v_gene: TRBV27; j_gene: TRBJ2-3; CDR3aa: CASSRPEAAPPPTDTQYF; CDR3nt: TGTGCCAGCAGTCGCCCCGAAGCGGCCCCCCCCCCCACAGATACGCAGTATTTT
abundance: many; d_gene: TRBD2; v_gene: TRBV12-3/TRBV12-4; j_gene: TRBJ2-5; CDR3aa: CASSPRLARRTQYF; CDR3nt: TGTGCCAGCAGTCCGAGACTAGCCCGTAGGACCCAGTACTTC
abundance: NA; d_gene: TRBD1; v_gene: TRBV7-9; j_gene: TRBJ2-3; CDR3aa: CASSFGQGGMGTDTQYF; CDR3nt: TGTGCCAGCAGCTTTGGACAGGGGGGAATGGGCACAGATACGCAGTATTTT
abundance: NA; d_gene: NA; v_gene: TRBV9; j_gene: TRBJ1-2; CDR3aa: CAGSPTSGVNGYTF; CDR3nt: TGTGCCGGCAGCCCCACATCCGGGGTGAATGGCTACACCTTC
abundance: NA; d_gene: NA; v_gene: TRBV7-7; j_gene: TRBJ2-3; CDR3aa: CASSLRGPSLLTDTQYF; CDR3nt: TGTGCCAGCAGCTTACGGGGACCGTCGCTTCTCACAGATACGCAGTATTTT
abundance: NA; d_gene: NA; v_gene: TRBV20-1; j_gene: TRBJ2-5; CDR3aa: CSAPVESGRQETQYF; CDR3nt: TGCAGTGCTCCTGTCGAGAGCGGGCGTCAAGAGACCCAGTACTTC
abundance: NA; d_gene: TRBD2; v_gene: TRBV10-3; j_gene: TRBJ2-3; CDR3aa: CAISPLSGSQYF; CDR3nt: TGTGCCATCAGTCCCCTTAGCGGGTCGCAGTATTTT
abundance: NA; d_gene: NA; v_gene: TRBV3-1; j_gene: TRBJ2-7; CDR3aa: CASSPPDSDYEQYF; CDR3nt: TGTGCCAGCAGCCCACCTGACAGTGACTACGAGCAGTACTTC
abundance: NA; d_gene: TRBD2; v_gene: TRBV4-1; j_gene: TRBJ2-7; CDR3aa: CASSQGTGLIIGEQYF; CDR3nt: TGCGCCAGCAGCCAAGGGACGGGACTAATAATCGGGGAGCAGTACTTC
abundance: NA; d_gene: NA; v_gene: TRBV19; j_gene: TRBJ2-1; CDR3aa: CASNDAPFQEQFF; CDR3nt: TGTGCCAGTAACGACGCCCCATTCCAGGAGCAGTTCTTC
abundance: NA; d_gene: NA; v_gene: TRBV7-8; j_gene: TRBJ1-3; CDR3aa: CASSPQATSSANTIYF; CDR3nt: TGTGCCAGCAGCCCACAAGCCACCTCTTCCGCAAACACCATATATTTT
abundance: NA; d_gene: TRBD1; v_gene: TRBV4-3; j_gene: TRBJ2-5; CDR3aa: CASSQDADRGTETQYF; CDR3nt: TGCGCCAGCAGCCAAGATGCGGACAGGGGGACAGAGACCCAGTACTTC
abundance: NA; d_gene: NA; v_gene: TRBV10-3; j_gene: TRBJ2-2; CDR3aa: CAIRQGTGGLFF; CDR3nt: TGTGCCATCAGACAGGGGACCGGGGGGCTGTTTTTT
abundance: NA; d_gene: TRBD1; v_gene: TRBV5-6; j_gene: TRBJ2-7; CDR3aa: CASSSLDRGSDEQYF; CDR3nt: TGTGCCAGCAGCTCGCTAGACAGGGGGTCGGACGAGCAGTACTTC
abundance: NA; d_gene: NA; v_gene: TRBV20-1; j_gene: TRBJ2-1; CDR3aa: CSASMLHKVQQFF; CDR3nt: TGCAGTGCTAGTATGCTCCACAAGGTGCAGCAGTTCTTC
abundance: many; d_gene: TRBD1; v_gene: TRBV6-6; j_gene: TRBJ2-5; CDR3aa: CASSYSPTGLEETQYF; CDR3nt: TGTGCCAGCAGTTACTCCCCGACAGGGTTGGAGGAGACCCAGTACTTC
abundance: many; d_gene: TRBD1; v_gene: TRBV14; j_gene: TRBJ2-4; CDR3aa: CASSRKPQGNIQYF; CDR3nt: TGTGCCAGCAGCCGGAAGCCACAGGGGAACATTCAGTACTTC
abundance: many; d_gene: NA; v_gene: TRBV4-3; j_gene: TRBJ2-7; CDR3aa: CASSQESAGAEYEQYF; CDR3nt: TGCGCCAGCAGCCAAGAATCGGCAGGGGCGGAGTACGAGCAGTACTTC
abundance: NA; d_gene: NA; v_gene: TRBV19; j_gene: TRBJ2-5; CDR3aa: CASSIPGEETQYF; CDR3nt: TGTGCCAGTAGTATCCCAGGGGAAGAGACCCAGTACTTC
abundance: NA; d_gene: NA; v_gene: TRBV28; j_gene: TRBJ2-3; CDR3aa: CASSLSPGSVDTQYF; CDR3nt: TGTGCCAGCAGTTTATCTCCTGGGTCTGTGGATACGCAGTATTTT
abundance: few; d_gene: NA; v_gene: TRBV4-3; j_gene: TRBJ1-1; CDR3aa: CASSQDRDIGLTEAFF; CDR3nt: TGCGCCAGCAGCCAAGACCGGGACATCGGGCTCACTGAAGCTTTCTTT
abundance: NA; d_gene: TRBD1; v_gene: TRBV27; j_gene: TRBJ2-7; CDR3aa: CASSIGGPNYEQYF; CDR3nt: TGTGCCAGCAGTATAGGGGGCCCCAACTACGAGCAGTACTTC
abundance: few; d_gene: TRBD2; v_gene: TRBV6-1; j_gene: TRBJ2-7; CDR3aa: CASSVKREPYEQYF; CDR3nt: TGTGCCAGCAGTGTGAAGCGGGAGCCCTACGAGCAGTACTTC
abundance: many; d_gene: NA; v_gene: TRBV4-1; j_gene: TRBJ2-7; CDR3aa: CASSQVPSSYEQYF; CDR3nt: TGCGCCAGCAGCCAAGTTCCCAGCTCCTACGAGCAGTACTTC
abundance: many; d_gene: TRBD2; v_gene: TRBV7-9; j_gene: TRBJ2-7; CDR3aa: CASSPTGPTSGSYEQYF; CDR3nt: TGTGCCAGCAGCCCTACAGGACCGACTAGCGGGAGCTACGAGCAGTACTTC
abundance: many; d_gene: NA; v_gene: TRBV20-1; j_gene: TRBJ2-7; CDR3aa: CSAREVLSYEQYF; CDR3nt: TGCAGTGCTAGAGAGGTTTTGAGCTACGAGCAGTACTTC
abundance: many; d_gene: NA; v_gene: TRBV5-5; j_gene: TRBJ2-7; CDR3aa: CASSPDRTSYEQYF; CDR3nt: TGTGCCAGCAGCCCTGACAGGACCTCCTACGAGCAGTACTTC
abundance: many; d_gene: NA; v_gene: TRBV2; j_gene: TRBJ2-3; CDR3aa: CAIRERERIDTQYF; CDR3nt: TGTGCCATCCGGGAGAGGGAGCGGATAGATACGCAGTATTTT
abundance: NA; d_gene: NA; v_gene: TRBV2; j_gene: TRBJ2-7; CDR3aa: CASSENQWVEQYF; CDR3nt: TGTGCCAGCAGTGAGAACCAGTGGGTCGAGCAGTACTTC
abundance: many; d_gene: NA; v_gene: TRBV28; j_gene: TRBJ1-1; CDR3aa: CASKRGHTEAFF; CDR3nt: TGTGCCAGCAAACGCGGGCACACTGAAGCTTTCTTT
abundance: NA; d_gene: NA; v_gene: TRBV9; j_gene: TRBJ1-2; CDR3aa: CASSTPGLEGSGYTF; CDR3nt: TGTGCCAGCAGCACCCCCGGCCTGGAAGGCTCCGGCTACACCTTC
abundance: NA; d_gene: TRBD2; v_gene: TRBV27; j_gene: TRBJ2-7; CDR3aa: CASSPYRASGGLHEQYF; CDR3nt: TGTGCCAGCAGTCCCTACCGGGCTAGCGGGGGTCTGCACGAGCAGTACTTC
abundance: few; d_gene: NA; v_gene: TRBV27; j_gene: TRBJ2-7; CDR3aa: CASSPRVALRNEQYF; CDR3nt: TGTGCCAGCAGTCCCCGGGTAGCGCTAAGGAACGAGCAGTACTTC
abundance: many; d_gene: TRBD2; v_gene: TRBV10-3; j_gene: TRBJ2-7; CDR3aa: CAISDSGNSYEQYF; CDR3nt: TGTGCCATCAGTGATAGCGGGAATTCCTACGAGCAGTACTTC
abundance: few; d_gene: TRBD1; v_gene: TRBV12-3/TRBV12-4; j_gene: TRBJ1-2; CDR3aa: CASSWGQSNYGYTF; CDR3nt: TGTGCCAGCAGTTGGGGACAGTCTAACTATGGCTACACCTTC